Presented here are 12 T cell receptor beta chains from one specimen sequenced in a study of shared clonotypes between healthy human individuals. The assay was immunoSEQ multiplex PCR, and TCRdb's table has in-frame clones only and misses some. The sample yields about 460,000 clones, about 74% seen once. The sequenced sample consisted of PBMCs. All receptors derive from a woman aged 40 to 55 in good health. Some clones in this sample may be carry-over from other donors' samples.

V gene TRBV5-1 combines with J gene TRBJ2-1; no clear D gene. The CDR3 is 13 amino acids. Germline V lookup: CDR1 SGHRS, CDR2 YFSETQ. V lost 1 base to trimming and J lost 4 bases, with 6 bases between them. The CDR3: CASSLIGYNEQFF. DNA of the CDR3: TGCGCCAGCAGCTTGATAGGGTACAATGAGCAGTTCTTC.

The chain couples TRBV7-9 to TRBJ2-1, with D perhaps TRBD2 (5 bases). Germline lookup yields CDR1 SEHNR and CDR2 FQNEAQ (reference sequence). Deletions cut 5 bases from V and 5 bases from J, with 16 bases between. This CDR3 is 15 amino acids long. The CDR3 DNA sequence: TGTGCCAGCAGCGCCTATAGCGCCCCTGACAATGAGCAGTTCTTC. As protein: CASSAYSAPDNEQFF.

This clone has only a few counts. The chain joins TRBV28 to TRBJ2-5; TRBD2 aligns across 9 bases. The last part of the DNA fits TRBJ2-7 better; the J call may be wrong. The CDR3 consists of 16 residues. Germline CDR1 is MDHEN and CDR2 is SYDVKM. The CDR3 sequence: CASSPSLAGLSYEQYF. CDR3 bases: TGTGCCAGCAGTCCATCTCTAGCGGGACTCTCCTACGAGCAGTACTTC.

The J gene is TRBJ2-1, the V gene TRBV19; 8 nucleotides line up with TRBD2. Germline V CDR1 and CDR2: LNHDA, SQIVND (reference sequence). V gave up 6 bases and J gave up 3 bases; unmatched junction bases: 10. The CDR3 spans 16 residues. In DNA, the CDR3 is TGTGCCAGTAGCGTTCCGGGGACTAGAATCTACAATGAGCAGTTCTTC. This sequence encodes CASSVPGTRIYNEQFF.

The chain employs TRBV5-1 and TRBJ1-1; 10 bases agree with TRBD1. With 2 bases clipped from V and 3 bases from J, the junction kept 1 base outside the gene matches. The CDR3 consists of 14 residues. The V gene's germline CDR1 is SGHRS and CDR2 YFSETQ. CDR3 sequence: CASSFDRGHTEAFF. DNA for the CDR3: TGCGCCAGCAGCTTTGACAGGGGGCACACTGAAGCTTTCTTT.

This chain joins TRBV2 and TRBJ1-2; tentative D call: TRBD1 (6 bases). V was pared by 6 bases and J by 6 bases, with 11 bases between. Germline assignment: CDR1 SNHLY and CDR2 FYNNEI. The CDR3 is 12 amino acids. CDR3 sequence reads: CASRGGQNGYTF. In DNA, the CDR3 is TGTGCCAGCAGGGGTGGACAGAATGGCTACACCTTC.

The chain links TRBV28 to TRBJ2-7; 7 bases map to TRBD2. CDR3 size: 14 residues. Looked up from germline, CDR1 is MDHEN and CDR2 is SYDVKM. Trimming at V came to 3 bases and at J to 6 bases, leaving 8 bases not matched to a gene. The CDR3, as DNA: TGTGCCAGCAGTTTCCTCAATCTAGCGGCCGAGCAGTACTTC. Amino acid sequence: CASSFLNLAAEQYF.

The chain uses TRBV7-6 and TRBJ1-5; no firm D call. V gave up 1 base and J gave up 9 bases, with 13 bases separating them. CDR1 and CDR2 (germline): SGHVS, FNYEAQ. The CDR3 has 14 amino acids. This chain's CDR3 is CASSLEPGHGPQHF. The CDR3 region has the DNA TGTGCCAGCAGCTTAGAACCGGGCCATGGGCCCCAGCATTTT. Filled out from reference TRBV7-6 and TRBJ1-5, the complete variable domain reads GAGVSQSPRYKVTKRGQDVALRCDPISGHVSLYWYRQALGQGPEFLTYFNYEAQQDKSGLPNDRFSAERPEGSISTLTIQRTEQRDSAMYRCASSLEPGHGPQHFGDGTRLSIL.

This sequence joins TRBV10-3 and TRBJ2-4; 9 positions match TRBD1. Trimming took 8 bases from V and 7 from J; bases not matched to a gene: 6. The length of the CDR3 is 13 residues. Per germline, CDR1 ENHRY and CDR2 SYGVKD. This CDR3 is CAIGGTGRNIQYF. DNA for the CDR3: TGTGCCATCGGCGGGACAGGGAGGAACATTCAGTACTTC.

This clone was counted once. The chain's CDR3 is CASSLSGGYGEQFF. Here the CDR3 DNA reads TGCGCCAGCAGCTTGTCGGGCGGGTACGGTGAGCAGTTCTTC. The chain recombines TRBV5-1 with TRBJ2-1, with D perhaps matching TRBD2 (5 bases). V dropped 1 base and J dropped 9 bases, with 14 bases sitting between them. The CDR3 contains 14 residues. Per the germline V gene, CDR1 is SGHRS and CDR2 is YFSETQ.

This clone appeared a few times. The CDR3 DNA is TGCGCCAGCAGCTTGGAGGGGCTCATTGAGACCCAGTACTTC. As protein: CASSLEGLIETQYF. The chain employs TRBV5-1 and TRBJ2-5, with D perhaps matching TRBD1 (5 bases). In germline, CDR1 is SGHRS, CDR2 YFSETQ. The CDR3 covers 14 residues. V was clipped by 0 bases and J by 5 bases, with 11 bases between them.

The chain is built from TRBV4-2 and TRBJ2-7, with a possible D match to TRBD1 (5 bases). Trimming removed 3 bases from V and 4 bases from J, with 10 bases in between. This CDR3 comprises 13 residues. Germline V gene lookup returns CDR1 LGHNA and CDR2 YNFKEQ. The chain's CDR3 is CASSQPGWYEQYF. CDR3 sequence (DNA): TGTGCCAGCAGCCAGCCAGGGTGGTACGAGCAGTACTTC.